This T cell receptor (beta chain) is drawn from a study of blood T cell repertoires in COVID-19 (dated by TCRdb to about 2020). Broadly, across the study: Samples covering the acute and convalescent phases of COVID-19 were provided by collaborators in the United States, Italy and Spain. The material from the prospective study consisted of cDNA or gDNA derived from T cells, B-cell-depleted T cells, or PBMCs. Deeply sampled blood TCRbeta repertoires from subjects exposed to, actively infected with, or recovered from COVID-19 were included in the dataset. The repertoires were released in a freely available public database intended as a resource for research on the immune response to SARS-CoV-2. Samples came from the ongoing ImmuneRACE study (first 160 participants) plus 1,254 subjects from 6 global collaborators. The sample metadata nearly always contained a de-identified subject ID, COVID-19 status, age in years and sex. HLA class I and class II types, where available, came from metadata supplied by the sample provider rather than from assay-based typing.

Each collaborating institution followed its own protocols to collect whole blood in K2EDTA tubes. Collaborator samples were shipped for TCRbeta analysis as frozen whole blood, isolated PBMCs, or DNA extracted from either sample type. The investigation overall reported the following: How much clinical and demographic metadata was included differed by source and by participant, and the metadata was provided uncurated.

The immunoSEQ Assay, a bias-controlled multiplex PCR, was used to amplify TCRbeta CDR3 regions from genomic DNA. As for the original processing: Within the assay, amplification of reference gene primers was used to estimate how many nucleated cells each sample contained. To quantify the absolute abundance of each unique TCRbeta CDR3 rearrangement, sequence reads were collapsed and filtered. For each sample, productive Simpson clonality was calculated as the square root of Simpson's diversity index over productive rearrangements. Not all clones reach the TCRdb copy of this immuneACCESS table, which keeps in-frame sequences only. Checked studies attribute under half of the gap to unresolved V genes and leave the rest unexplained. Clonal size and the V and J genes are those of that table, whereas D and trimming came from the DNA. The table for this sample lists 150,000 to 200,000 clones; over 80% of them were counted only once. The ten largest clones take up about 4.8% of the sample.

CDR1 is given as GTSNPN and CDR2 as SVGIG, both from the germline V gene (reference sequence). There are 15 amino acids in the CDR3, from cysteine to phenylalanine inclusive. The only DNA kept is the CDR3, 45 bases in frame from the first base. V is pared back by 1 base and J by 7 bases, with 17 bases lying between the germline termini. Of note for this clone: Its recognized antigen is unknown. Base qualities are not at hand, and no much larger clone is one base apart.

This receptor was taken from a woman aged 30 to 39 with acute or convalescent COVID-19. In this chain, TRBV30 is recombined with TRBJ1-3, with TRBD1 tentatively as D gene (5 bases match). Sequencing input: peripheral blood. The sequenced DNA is TGTGCCTGGAGTGATGTGGGGGTTAGCGGGAACACCATATATTTT. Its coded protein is CAWSDVGVSGNTIYF.